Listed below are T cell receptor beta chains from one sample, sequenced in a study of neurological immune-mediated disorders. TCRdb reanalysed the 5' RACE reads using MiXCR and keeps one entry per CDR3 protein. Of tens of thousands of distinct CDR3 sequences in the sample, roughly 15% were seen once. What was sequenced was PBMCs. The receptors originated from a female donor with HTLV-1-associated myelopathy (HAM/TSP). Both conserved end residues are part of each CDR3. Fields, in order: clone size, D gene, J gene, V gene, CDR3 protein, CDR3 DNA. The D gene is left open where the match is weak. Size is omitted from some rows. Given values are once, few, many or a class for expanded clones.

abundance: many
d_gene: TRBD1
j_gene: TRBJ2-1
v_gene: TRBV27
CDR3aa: CASSARPGQGTYNEQFF
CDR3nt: TGTGCCAGCAGTGCTCGCCCGGGACAGGGGACCTACAATGAGCAGTTCTTC

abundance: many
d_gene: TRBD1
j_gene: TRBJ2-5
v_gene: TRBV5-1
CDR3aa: CASRDGAGGKTQYF
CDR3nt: TGCGCCAGCAGGGATGGCGCAGGGGGAAAGACCCAGTACTTC

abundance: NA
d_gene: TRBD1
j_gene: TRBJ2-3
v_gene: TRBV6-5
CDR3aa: CASSYPDRAGDTQYF
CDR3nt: TGTGCCAGCAGTTACCCAGACAGGGCAGGAGATACGCAGTATTTT

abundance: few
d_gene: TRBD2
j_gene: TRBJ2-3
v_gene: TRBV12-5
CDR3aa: CASGLGTSGETQYF
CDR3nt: TGTGCTAGTGGTTTGGGGACTAGCGGCGAAACGCAGTATTTT

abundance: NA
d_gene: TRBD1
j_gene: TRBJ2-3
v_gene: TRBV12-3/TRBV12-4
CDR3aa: CASSLENRDRYLDTQYF
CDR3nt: TGTGCCAGCAGTTTAGAAAACCGGGACAGGTATCTAGATACGCAGTATTTT

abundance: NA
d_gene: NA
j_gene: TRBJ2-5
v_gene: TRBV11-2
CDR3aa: CASSSLETQYF
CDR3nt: TGTGCCAGCAGCTCCTTAGAGACCCAGTACTTC

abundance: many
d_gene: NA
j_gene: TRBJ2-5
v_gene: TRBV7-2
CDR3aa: CASSRTWGAETQYF
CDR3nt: TGTGCCAGCAGCCGAACGTGGGGGGCAGAGACCCAGTACTTC

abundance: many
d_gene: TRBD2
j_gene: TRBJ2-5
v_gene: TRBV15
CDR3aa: CATSGGGYQETQYF
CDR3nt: TGTGCTACCTCGGGCGGGGGGTACCAAGAGACCCAGTACTTC

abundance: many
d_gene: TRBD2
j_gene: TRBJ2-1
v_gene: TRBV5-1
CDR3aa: CASSPGTSSYNEQFF
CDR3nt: TGCGCCAGCAGCCCCGGGACTAGCTCCTACAATGAGCAGTTCTTC

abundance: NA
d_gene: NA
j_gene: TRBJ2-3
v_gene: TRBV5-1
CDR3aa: CASSLDAGTVTDTQYF
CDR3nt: TGCGCCAGCAGCTTGGATGCGGGAACCGTGACAGATACGCAGTATTTT

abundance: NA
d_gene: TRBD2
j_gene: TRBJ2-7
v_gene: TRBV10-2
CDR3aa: CASRVTSGGIDEQYF
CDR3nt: TGCGCCAGCAGGGTCACTAGCGGGGGTATCGACGAGCAGTACTTC

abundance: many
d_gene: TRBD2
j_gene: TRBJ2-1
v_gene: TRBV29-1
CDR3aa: CSVGGTDYNEQFF
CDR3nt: TGCAGCGTCGGGGGGACGGATTACAATGAGCAGTTCTTC

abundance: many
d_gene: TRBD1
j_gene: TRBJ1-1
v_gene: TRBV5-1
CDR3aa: CASSSQTHRGLGDTEAFF
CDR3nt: TGCGCCAGCAGCTCACAGACACACAGGGGTCTAGGGGATACTGAAGCTTTCTTT

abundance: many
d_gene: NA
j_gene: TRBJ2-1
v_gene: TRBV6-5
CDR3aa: CASSYGGSSYNEQFF
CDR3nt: TGTGCCAGCAGTTACGGGGGTTCCTCCTACAATGAGCAGTTCTTC

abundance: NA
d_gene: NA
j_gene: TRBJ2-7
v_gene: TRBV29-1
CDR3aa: CSVGLALAYEQYF
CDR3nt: TGCAGCGTTGGTCTGGCCTTAGCCTACGAGCAGTACTTC

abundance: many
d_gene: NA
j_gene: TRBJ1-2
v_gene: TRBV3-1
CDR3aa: CASSQDGGRSYGYTF
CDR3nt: TGTGCCAGCAGCCAAGATGGGGGGAGAAGCTATGGCTACACCTTC

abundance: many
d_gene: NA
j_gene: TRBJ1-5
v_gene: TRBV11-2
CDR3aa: CASSFWNQPQHF
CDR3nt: TGTGCCAGCAGCTTTTGGAATCAGCCCCAGCATTTT

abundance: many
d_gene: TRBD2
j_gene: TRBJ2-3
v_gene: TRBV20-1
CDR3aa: CSASKTSGDGDTQYF
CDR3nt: TGCAGTGCTTCCAAGACTAGCGGGGATGGAGATACGCAGTATTTT

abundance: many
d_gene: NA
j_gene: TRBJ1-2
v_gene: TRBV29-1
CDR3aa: CSVVGNGYTF
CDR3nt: TGCAGCGTTGTCGGGAATGGCTACACCTTC

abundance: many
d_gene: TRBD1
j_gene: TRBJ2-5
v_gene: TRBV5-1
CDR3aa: CASSGRQGETQYF
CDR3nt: TGCGCCAGCAGCGGACGACAGGGGGAGACCCAGTACTTC

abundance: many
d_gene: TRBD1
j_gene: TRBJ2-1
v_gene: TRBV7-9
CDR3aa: CASSFFRDSRYNEQFF
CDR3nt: TGTGCCAGCAGCTTTTTCCGGGACAGTCGATACAATGAGCAGTTCTTC

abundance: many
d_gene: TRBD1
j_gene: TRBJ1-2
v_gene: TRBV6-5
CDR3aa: CASSYSGRGLHGYTF
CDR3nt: TGTGCCAGCAGTTACTCCGGTAGGGGGCTTCATGGCTACACCTTC

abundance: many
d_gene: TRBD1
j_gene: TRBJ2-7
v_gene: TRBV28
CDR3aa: CASSPGQSYEQYF
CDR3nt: TGTGCCAGCAGCCCGGGACAGTCCTACGAGCAGTACTTC

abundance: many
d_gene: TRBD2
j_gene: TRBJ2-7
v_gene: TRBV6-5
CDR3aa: CASRLLGGGAREQYF
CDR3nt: TGTGCCAGCAGGCTTCTTGGCGGGGGGGCCCGCGAGCAGTACTTC

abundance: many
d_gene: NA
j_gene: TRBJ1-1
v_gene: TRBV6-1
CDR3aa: CASSGGTPAEAFF
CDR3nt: TGTGCCAGCAGTGGAGGGACACCCGCTGAAGCTTTCTTT

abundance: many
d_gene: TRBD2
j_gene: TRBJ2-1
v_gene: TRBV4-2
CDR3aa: CASSQPGGGFSEQFF
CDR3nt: TGTGCCAGCAGCCAACCGGGGGGGGGTTTCAGTGAGCAGTTCTTC

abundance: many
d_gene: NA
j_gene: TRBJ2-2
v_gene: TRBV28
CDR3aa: CASSSLGAPNTGELFF
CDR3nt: TGTGCCAGCAGTTCCTTAGGGGCCCCGAACACCGGGGAGCTGTTTTTT

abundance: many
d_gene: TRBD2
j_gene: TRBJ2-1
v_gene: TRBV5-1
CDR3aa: CASSWGLAGSTYNEQFF
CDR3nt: TGCGCCAGCAGCTGGGGACTAGCGGGGAGCACCTACAATGAGCAGTTCTTC

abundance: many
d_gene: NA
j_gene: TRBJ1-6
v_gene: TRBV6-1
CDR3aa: CASSAGPYNSPLHF
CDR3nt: TGTGCCAGCAGTGCAGGACCCTATAATTCACCCCTCCACTTT

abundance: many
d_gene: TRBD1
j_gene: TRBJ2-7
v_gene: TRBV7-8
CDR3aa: CASSLVRTGYYEQYF
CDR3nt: TGTGCCAGCAGCCTAGTGCGGACAGGGTACTACGAGCAGTACTTC

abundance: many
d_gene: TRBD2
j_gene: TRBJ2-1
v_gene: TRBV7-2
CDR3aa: CASSPISGVREQFF
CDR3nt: TGTGCCAGCAGTCCTATTAGCGGGGTAAGGGAGCAGTTCTTC

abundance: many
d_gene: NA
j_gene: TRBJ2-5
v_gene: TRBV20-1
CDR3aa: CSAGPGYQETQYF
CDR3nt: TGCAGTGCCGGGCCGGGGTACCAAGAGACCCAGTACTTC

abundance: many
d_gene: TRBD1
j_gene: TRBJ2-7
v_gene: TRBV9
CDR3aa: CASSLGQGYEQYF
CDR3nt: TGTGCCAGCAGCCTAGGACAGGGCTACGAGCAGTACTTC